This T cell receptor beta chain was obtained from a study of cytomegalovirus exposure and HLA in healthy donors. The PCR contained 60 Vbeta and 13 Jbeta primers. Clones were read by immunoSEQ multiplex PCR, and TCRdb kept only the in-frame ones, dropping some. The table records 65,000 to 85,000 clones, more than 60% of them present only once. The germline gives CDR1 SGDLS, CDR2 YYNGEE. The V end was cut by 4 bases, the J end by 0 bases, with 22 bases between. The CDR3 loop spans 18 amino acids. This chain links TRBV9 with TRBJ2-5; D is perhaps TRBD2 (6 bases). The material sequenced was PBMCs. This TCR was sampled from a male donor in good health and CMV-seropositive. The CDR3 region is CASSIEGGVAANQETQYF. The CDR3 nucleotides are TGTGCCAGCAGCATCGAAGGAGGAGTAGCGGCCAACCAAGAGACCCAGTACTTC.